Below, 2 T cell receptor beta chains from the same sample are listed, as sequenced in a study of blood T cell repertoires in COVID-19. Profiled with immunoSEQ multiplex PCR; TCRdb holds only in-frame clones, not every one. The sample includes more than 55,000 clones, about four fifths seen only once; the top ten take 9.7%. What was sequenced was peripheral blood. These receptors were obtained from a woman older than 75 with acute or convalescent COVID-19.

This chain uses TRBV18 with TRBJ2-3; 7 bases fit TRBD1. J was trimmed by 2 bases and V by 2 bases; bases with no gene match: 10. This CDR3 has 17 amino acids. The germline V gene encodes CDR1 KGHSH and CDR2 LQKENI. The DNA of the CDR3 is TGTGCCAGCTCACCAGTTTCCGGGACAGTGGCCACAGATACGCAGTATTTT. This encodes CASSPVSGTVATDTQYF. Full variable domain (remainder filled in from reference TRBV18 and TRBJ2-3): NAGVMQNPRHLVRRRGQEARLRCSPMKGHSHVYWYRQLPEEGLKFMVYLQKENIIDESGMPKERFSAEFPKEGPSILRIQQVVRGDSAAYFCASSPVSGTVATDTQYFGPGTRLTVL.

This rearrangement joins TRBV6-5 to TRBJ1-4, with TRBD1 identical over 7 bases. CDR1 is MNHEY, CDR2 SVGAGI, per germline. This CDR3 region has 15 residues. V dropped 5 bases and J dropped 11; count of bases not matched to a gene: 14. The CDR3 here is CASSPEGGQPWKLFF. The CDR3, as DNA: TGTGCCAGCAGTCCCGAAGGGGGACAGCCTTGGAAACTGTTTTTT.